Below, 29 T cell receptor beta chains from the same sample are listed, as sequenced in a study of T cells in Graves' hyperthyroidism and ophthalmopathy (dated by TCRdb to about 2019). To prepare the library, multiplex PCR was applied. Sequencing was performed on an Illumina HiSeq 2000. The TCR beta CDR3 regions were amplified from the RNA transcripts. The TCR CDR3 was subjected to a first round of RT-PCR using the HTBI primer set and the Qiagen OneStep RT-PCR kit. TCRdb reworked the public reads: Q25 trimming with fastp, MiXCR clone assembly, productive beta chains retained. Here each entry gathers all rows of one CDR3 protein and keeps the most common genes and DNA. The sample table holds approximately 620,000 distinct CDR3 sequences, of which roughly 14% were seen once. Roughly 5.7% of the sample rests with the top ten. The sample taken for sequencing was blood. Receptor source: a young woman with Graves' hyperthyroidism that later progressed to Graves' ophthalmopathy.

This clonotype has a handful of counts. J is TRBJ2-7 and V is TRBV6-4, with 8 nucleotides matching TRBD2. The CDR3 runs 16 residues. Germline CDR1 reads MRHNA; CDR2 reads SNTAGT. Trimming took 4 bases from V and 3 from J; bases not matched to a gene: 11. CDR3 residues: CASSVAGLGERYEQYF. Written as DNA, the CDR3 is TGTGCCAGCAGTGTGGCGGGACTAGGGGAACGCTACGAGCAGTACTTC.

This clonotype was counted many times. At one of its ends the junction is not consistent with the germline gene, which may arise from a read error. The V call is TRBV5-1, the J call TRBJ2-7; D is possibly TRBD1 or TRBD2 (7 bases each). CDR3 length: 14 amino acids. Germline-derived CDR1 and CDR2 are SGHRS and YFSETQ. CDR3 in DNA: TGTGCCAGCAGCTTAGGCAGGGGGGGCTACGAGCAGTACTTC. Amino acids: CASSLGRGGYEQYF.

This clonotype was found many times. This sequence joins TRBV18 and TRBJ2-5; D is possibly TRBD1 (5 bases). The germline gives CDR1 KGHSH, CDR2 LQKENI. This CDR3 has 13 residues. The germline V and J ends were trimmed by 8 bases and 2 bases, with 12 bases remaining between them. The CDR3, as DNA: TGTGCCAGCCGTCTCAGGGAACAAGAGACCCAGTACTTC. Its protein product is CASRLREQETQYF.

This clonotype appeared many times. The chain employs TRBV6-2 or TRBV6-3 and TRBJ1-2; TRBD1 aligns across 9 bases. Germline V gene sequence: CDR1 MNHEY, CDR2 SVGEGT. With 8 bases clipped from V and 5 bases from J, the junction kept 15 bases outside the gene matches. This CDR3 contains 16 residues. CDR3 residues: CASEQGAPAEDYGYTF. The DNA of the CDR3 is TGTGCCAGCGAACAGGGGGCCCCCGCAGAAGATTATGGCTACACCTTC.

This clonotype was picked up a small number of times. CDR3 sequence: CASSEGATPDKQYF. The CDR3 nucleotides are TGTGCCAGCAGCGAAGGGGCTACCCCCGACAAGCAGTACTTC. The chain employs TRBV7-3 and TRBJ2-7; D may be TRBD1 (5 bases). CDR1 and CDR2 from the germline V gene are SGHTA and FQGTGA. V was clipped by 5 bases and J by 8 bases, with 19 bases between them. This CDR3 has 14 amino acids.

The V and J genes are TRBV5-1 and TRBJ2-7, with 9 positions matching TRBD1. CDR1 is SGHRS and CDR2 is YFSETQ in the germline V gene. The J segment lost 6 bases and the V segment lost 1 base, leaving 26 bases of the junction unmatched. This CDR3 comprises 21 residues. The CDR3 loop reads CASSLPEAGQGLTPRTFEQYF. CDR3 coding DNA: TGCGCCAGCAGCTTGCCCGAGGCCGGACAGGGGCTTACCCCACGCACCTTCGAGCAGTACTTC.

This clonotype was seen repeatedly, ten times or more. V is TRBV24-1 and J is TRBJ2-1; D gene ambiguous. V was trimmed by 6 bases and J by 7 bases, leaving 15 bases between them. The CDR3 has 14 amino acids. Germline V gives CDR1 KGHDR, CDR2 SFDVKD. In DNA form, the CDR3 reads TGTGCCACCAGTCCCACAGACTCGAGAAATGAGCAGTTCTTC. It translates to CATSPTDSRNEQFF.

The V call is TRBV28, the J call TRBJ2-7; 14 bases line up with TRBD2. CDR1 is MDHEN, CDR2 SYDVKM, per germline. The J segment lost 4 bases and the V segment lost 5 bases, leaving 10 bases of the junction unmatched. This CDR3 has 17 residues. The CDR3 region has the DNA TGTGCCAGCAGTACAAAATGGGGGACTAGCGGGAGATACGAGCAGTACTTC. Its protein is CASSTKWGTSGRYEQYF.

This clonotype came up many times. The rearrangement joins TRBV12-3 or TRBV12-4 to TRBJ2-7, with a tentative D call TRBD1 (6 bases). The length of the CDR3 is 13 residues. V was pared by 5 bases and J by 11 bases, with 19 bases between. The CDR3 DNA follows: TGTGCCAGCAGTGAACAGGGTGGTGGAAGGGAGTACTTC. Amino acid sequence: CASSEQGGGREYF.

This clonotype has a count of ten or more. The CDR3 sequence is CAISAGTGTGSNQPQHF. CDR3 in DNA: TGTGCCATCAGTGCGGGGACAGGGACGGGAAGCAATCAGCCCCAGCATTTT. This chain links TRBV10-3 with TRBJ1-5; 9 nucleotides match TRBD1. CDR3 size: 17 residues. The germline gives CDR1 ENHRY, CDR2 SYGVKD. With 4 bases clipped from V and 1 base from J, the junction kept 8 bases outside the gene matches.

This clonotype has at least ten counts. V usage is TRBV18 and J usage is TRBJ2-1; the match to TRBD2 covers 8 bases. Germline V gene data show CDR1 as KGHSH and CDR2 as LQKENI. With 4 bases clipped from V and 4 bases from J, the junction kept 6 bases outside the gene matches. The CDR3 totals 15 residues. The CDR3 protein is CASSRHSGIYNEQFF. CDR3 bases: TGTGCCAGCTCACGTCATAGCGGGATTTACAATGAGCAGTTCTTC.

This clonotype was recorded many times. The chain links TRBV29-1 to TRBJ2-1, with TRBD1 as a possible D gene (6 bases). Trimming cost V 0 bases and J 4 bases, with 13 bases left between them. CDR1 is SQVTM and CDR2 is ANQGSEA in the germline V gene. CDR3 length: 15 amino acids. CDR3 loop: CSVEERTGNYNEQFF. In DNA, the CDR3 is TGCAGCGTTGAAGAGAGAACAGGGAATTACAATGAGCAGTTCTTC.

This clonotype was recorded at least ten times. The chain joins TRBV15 to TRBJ1-4; possibly TRBD1 for D (5 bases). The CDR3 length is 17 residues. V shed 0 bases and J shed 0 bases, with 11 bases lying between them. CDR1 is LNHNV and CDR2 is YYDKDF in the germline V gene (reference sequence). CDR3 amino acids: CATSREKTVATNEKLFF. CDR3 DNA sequence: TGTGCCACCAGCAGAGAAAAGACAGTCGCAACTAATGAAAAACTGTTTTTT.

There are many counts of this clonotype. The genes are TRBV10-3 and TRBJ2-7, with 7 nucleotides matching TRBD1. The J segment lost 6 bases and the V segment lost 10 bases, leaving 9 bases of the junction unmatched. CDR1 is ENHRY and CDR2 is SYGVKD in the germline V gene. The CDR3 has 12 amino acids. CDR3: CATGDSAGEQYF. DNA of the CDR3: TGTGCCACCGGGGACAGCGCAGGCGAGCAGTACTTC.

Remarks on this clonotype: One base away lies a much larger clone, so this may be a sequencing read error. The chain recombines TRBV10-3 with TRBJ2-7, with 7 bases lining up with TRBD2. The CDR3 has 16 residues. Germline CDR1 is ENHRY and CDR2 is SYGVKD. The CDR3 nucleotides read TGTGCCGTCAGTGAGGCTAGCGGCCAGAATTCCTACGAGCAGTACTTC. Amino acid sequence: CAVSEASGQNSYEQYF.

This chain connects TRBV19 to TRBJ2-1; perhaps TRBD2 as D (5 bases). Germline CDR1 reads LNHDA; CDR2 reads SQIVND (reference sequence). CDR3 length: 12 residues. Trimming stripped 6 bases from V and 4 bases from J, with 7 bases between. CDR3 loop: CASRSGYNEQFF. For the CDR3, the DNA is TGTGCCAGTAGGTCGGGGTACAATGAGCAGTTCTTC.

Note on this clonotype: One junction end disagrees with the germline gene, perhaps due to a read error. The rearrangement links TRBV6-2 or TRBV6-3 to TRBJ2-1; 10 bases match TRBD2. Germline lookup yields CDR1 MNHEY and CDR2 SVGEGT. This CDR3 has 15 amino acids. The CDR3 DNA reads TGTGCCAGCAGTCAAACTAGCGGGGACTACAATGAGCAGTCCTTC. This sequence encodes CASSQTSGDYNEQSF.

The table lists this clonotype with many counts. The chain employs TRBV2 and TRBJ1-1, with D possibly being TRBD1 (5 bases). Germline-derived CDR1 and CDR2 are SNHLY and FYNNEI. The CDR3 totals 14 residues. Trimming removed 8 bases from V and 2 bases from J, with 15 bases in between. CDR3 bases: TGTGCCAGCGGCCGGGACGGTGGAAACACTGAAGCTTTCTTT. It codes for CASGRDGGNTEAFF.

At least ten counts were recorded for this clonotype. This rearrangement joins TRBV19 to TRBJ2-5, with D perhaps given as TRBD1 or TRBD2 (5 bases each). From germline, CDR1 is LNHDA and CDR2 SQIVND (reference sequence). V was trimmed by 9 bases and J by 5 bases, leaving 10 bases between them. The length of the CDR3 is 11 residues. The CDR3 coding sequence is TGTGCCAGCAGACGGGGCGAGACCCAGTACTTC. Its protein is CASRRGETQYF.

The chain employs TRBV9 and TRBJ2-2; D is possibly TRBD1 (6 bases). The CDR3 sequence is 12 residues long. V was cut by 5 bases and J by 5 bases, with 7 bases left in between. From germline, CDR1 is SGDLS and CDR2 YYNGEE. The DNA for the CDR3 is TGTGCCAGCAGAACAGGGACCGGGGAGCTGTTTTTT. It translates to CASRTGTGELFF.

This clonotype was observed many times. The chain recombines TRBV19 with TRBJ1-5; D ambiguous. The CDR3 has 14 residues. The V end lost 3 bases, the J end lost 7 bases, and 13 bases lay between the germline ends. Per the germline V gene, CDR1 is LNHDA and CDR2 is SQIVND (reference sequence). CDR3 in amino acids: CASSIGQTGQPQHF. The CDR3 DNA reads as TGTGCCAGTAGTATTGGGCAAACGGGGCAGCCCCAGCATTTT. The complete variable domain, with remaining parts taken from reference TRBV19 and TRBJ1-5, reads DGGITQSPKYLFRKEGQNVTLSCEQNLNHDAMYWYRQDPGQGLRLIYYSQIVNDFQKGDIAEGYSVSREKKESFPLTVTSAQKNPTAFYLCASSIGQTGQPQHFGDGTRLSIL.

This clonotype was counted at least ten times. V is TRBV5-5 and J is TRBJ2-1; a possible D gene is TRBD2 (7 bases). Germline V gene data show CDR1 as SGHKS and CDR2 as YYEKEE (reference sequence). V lost 1 base to trimming and J lost 6 bases, with 17 bases between them. The length of the CDR3 is 16 residues. As DNA, the CDR3 is TGTGCCAGCAGCTTGTGGGGGCGGGAGATCGGCAATGAGCAGTTCTTC. Protein: CASSLWGREIGNEQFF.

The table lists this clonotype with many counts. The V gene is TRBV20-1, the J gene TRBJ2-3, with 15 bases that match TRBD2. Germline CDR1 is DFQATT and CDR2 is SNEGSKA (reference sequence). This CDR3 spans 17 amino acids. V lost 1 base, J lost 2 bases, and 4 bases stayed unmatched. The DNA of the CDR3 is TGCAGTGCTAGAGGCCGGACTAGCGGGAGGGCCACAGATACGCAGTATTTT. Protein: CSARGRTSGRATDTQYF.

This clonotype appeared a few times. The chain is built from TRBV20-1 and TRBJ2-7, with D tentatively TRBD1 or TRBD2 (5 bases each). CDR3 length: 12 amino acids. V was cut by 8 bases and J by 2 bases, with 13 bases left in between. CDR1 DFQATT and CDR2 SNEGSKA come from the germline V gene (reference sequence). The CDR3: CSPTRDAYEQYF. DNA of the CDR3: TGCAGTCCCACTAGGGACGCCTACGAGCAGTACTTC.

At least ten counts were recorded for this clonotype. This chain joins TRBV7-2 and TRBJ2-4; 9 bases are shared with TRBD1. Trimming removed 0 bases from V and 3 bases from J; junction bases left unmatched: 18. The CDR3 extends over 21 amino acids. The germline gives CDR1 SGHTA, CDR2 FQGNSA. This chain's CDR3 is CASSLASQRDRGFAVKNIQYF. The CDR3 DNA is TGTGCCAGCAGCTTAGCGTCGCAGCGTGACAGGGGGTTTGCAGTCAAAAACATTCAGTACTTC.

This clonotype was counted many times. V gene TRBV10-3 combines with J gene TRBJ1-4; D remains unclear. The CDR3 length is 18 residues. Trimming took off 0 bases at V and 4 bases at J, with 18 bases between the two ends. Germline assignment: CDR1 ENHRY and CDR2 SYGVKD. CDR3 amino acids: CAISESGVRGQHNEKLFF. For the CDR3, the DNA is TGTGCCATCAGTGAGTCGGGCGTGCGTGGGCAGCATAATGAAAAACTGTTTTTT.

This clonotype was counted many times. The V and J genes are TRBV28 and TRBJ1-5; perhaps TRBD1 as D (6 bases). The CDR3 covers 13 residues. The V gene lost 9 bases and the J gene lost 7 bases, with 16 bases spanning the gap. Germline CDR1 is MDHEN and CDR2 is SYDVKM. DNA for the CDR3: TGTGCCAGTTACAGGGAGGGTTTCCAGCCCCAGCATTTT. Encoded protein: CASYREGFQPQHF.

To note about this clonotype: A much more abundant neighbour one base away suggests this may be a read error. CDR3 amino acids: CASSLKDTQYF. In DNA form, the CDR3 reads TGTGCCAGCAGTTTAAAAGATACGCAGTATTTT. This rearrangement joins TRBV27 to TRBJ2-3; D gene ambiguous. The V end was cut by 2 bases, the J end by 5 bases, with 2 bases between. Germline V gene lookup returns CDR1 MNHEY and CDR2 SMNVEV (reference sequence). The CDR3 extends over 11 amino acids.

This clonotype appeared many times. V and J are TRBV12-3 or TRBV12-4 and TRBJ2-2, with TRBD1 as a possible D gene (6 bases). The CDR3 has 15 amino acids. The V end was cut by 5 bases, the J end by 3 bases, with 13 bases between. The chain's CDR3 is CASSPPGHYTGELFF. CDR3 nucleotides: TGTGCCAGCAGTCCACCGGGACACTACACCGGGGAGCTGTTTTTT.